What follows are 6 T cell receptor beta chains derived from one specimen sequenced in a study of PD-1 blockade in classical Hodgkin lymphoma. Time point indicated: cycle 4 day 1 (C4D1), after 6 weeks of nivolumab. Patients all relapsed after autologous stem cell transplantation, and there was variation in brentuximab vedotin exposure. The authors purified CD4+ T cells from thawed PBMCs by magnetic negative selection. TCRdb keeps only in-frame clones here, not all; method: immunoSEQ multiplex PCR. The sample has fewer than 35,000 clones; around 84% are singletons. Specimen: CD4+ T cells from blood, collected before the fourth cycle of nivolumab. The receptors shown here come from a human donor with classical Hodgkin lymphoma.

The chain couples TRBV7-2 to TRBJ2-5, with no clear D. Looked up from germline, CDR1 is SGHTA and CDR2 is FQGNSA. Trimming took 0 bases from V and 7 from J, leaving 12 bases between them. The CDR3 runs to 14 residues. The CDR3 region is CASSLAIPAVTQYF. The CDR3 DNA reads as TGTGCCAGCAGCTTAGCAATCCCGGCGGTGACCCAGTACTTC.

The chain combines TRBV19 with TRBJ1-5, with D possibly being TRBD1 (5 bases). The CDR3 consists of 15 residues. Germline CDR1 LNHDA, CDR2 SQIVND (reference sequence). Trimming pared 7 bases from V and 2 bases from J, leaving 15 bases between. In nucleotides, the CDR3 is TGTGCCAGTAATCTCGCCCTGGGGGGCAATCAGCCCCAGCATTTT. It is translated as CASNLALGGNQPQHF.

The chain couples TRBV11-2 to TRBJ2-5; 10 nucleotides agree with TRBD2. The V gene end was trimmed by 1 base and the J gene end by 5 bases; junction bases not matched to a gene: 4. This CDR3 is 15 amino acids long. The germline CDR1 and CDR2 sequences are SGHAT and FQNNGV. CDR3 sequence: CASSLASSGGETQYF. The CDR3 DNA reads TGTGCCAGCAGCTTAGCCTCTAGCGGGGGCGAGACCCAGTACTTC.

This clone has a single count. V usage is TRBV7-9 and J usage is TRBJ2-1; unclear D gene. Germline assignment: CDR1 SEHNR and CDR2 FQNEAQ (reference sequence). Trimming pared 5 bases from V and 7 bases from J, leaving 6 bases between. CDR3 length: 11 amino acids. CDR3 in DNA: TGTGCCAGCAGCCCCCGTAATGAGCAGTTCTTC. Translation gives CASSPRNEQFF.

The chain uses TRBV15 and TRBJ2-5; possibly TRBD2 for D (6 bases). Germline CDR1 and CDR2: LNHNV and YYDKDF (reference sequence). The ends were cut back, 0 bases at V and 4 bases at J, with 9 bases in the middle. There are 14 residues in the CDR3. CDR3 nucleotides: TGTGCCACCAGCAGAGAGGAGGGAACAGAGACCCAGTACTTC. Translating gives CATSREEGTETQYF.

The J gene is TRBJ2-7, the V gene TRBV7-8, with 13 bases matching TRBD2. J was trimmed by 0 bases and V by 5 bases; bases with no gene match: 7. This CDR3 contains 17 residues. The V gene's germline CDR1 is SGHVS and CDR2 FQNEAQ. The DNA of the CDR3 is TGTGCCAGCAGCCCAGGGGGACTAGCGGGAACCTCCTACGAGCAGTACTTC. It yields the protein CASSPGGLAGTSYEQYF.